These 26 T cell receptor beta chains were all obtained from the same sample, sequenced in a study of blood T cell repertoires in COVID-19. Only in-frame clones appear in the TCRdb table, and some are missing; sequencing was by immunoSEQ multiplex PCR. The sample shows around 97,000 clones, roughly 84% of them seen only once. The specimen was peripheral blood. The receptors originated from a human donor in a cohort sampled during active COVID-19.

This clone was found a few times. This sequence joins TRBV9 and TRBJ2-1; no firm D call. CDR1 SGDLS and CDR2 YYNGEE come from the germline V gene. CDR3 length equals 10 residues. V was clipped by 4 bases and J by 6 bases, with 2 bases between them. CDR3 sequence (DNA): TGTGCCAGCAGCCTCAATGAGCAGTTCTTC. It yields the protein CASSLNEQFF.

The V and J genes are TRBV3-1 (or the pseudogene TRBV3-2) and TRBJ2-7; D call uncertain. Germline V gene data show CDR1 as LGHDT and CDR2 as YNNKEL (reference sequence). V was trimmed by 2 bases and J by 0 bases, leaving 14 bases between them. The CDR3 totals 16 residues. The CDR3 loop is CASSQPSTVNSYEQYF. The CDR3 nucleotides read TGTGCCAGCAGCCAACCAAGTACAGTCAACTCCTACGAGCAGTACTTC.

This chain links TRBV3-1 (or the pseudogene TRBV3-2) with TRBJ2-3; 8 bases are shared with TRBD1. This CDR3 has 15 residues. Trimming at V came to 10 bases and at J to 4 bases, leaving 13 bases not matched to a gene. Germline V gene data show CDR1 as LGHDT and CDR2 as YNNKEL (reference sequence). CDR3 bases: TGTGCCACCAGAAGGGGACAGGTGGTTTCAGATACGCAGTATTTT. It translates to CATRRGQVVSDTQYF.

This chain joins TRBV28 and TRBJ2-5, with a tentative D call TRBD1 (6 bases). V lost 5 bases to trimming and J lost 2 bases, with 12 bases between them. The CDR3 runs to 14 residues. Germline assignment: CDR1 MDHEN and CDR2 SYDVKM. CDR3 sequence: CASSGGQLQETQYF. Here the CDR3 DNA reads TGTGCCAGCAGTGGGGGACAATTGCAAGAGACCCAGTACTTC.

This chain links TRBV6-5 with TRBJ2-5; D not resolved. Germline assignment: CDR1 MNHEY and CDR2 SVGAGI. This CDR3 comprises 13 residues. Trimming removed 7 bases from V and 4 bases from J, with 13 bases in between. Here the CDR3 DNA reads TGTGCCAGCAACTCCGGGTGGCGAGAGACCCAGTACTTC. It yields the protein CASNSGWRETQYF.

The chain is built from TRBV18 and TRBJ2-1; 16 bases fit TRBD2. Germline lookup yields CDR1 KGHSH and CDR2 LQKENI. This CDR3 is built from 19 residues. The junction had 9 bases not matched to a gene; V was cut back by 3 bases and J by 4 bases. CDR3 in amino acids: CASSPYGTSGGAKYNEQFF. The CDR3 region has the DNA TGTGCCAGCTCACCGTATGGGACTAGCGGGGGGGCCAAGTACAATGAGCAGTTCTTC.

This clone has only one observation. The chain has TRBV24-1 and TRBJ2-7, with 8 bases aligning to TRBD1. The CDR3 covers 15 residues. The V gene end was trimmed by 9 bases and the J gene end by 2 bases; junction bases not matched to a gene: 11. CDR1 and CDR2 from the germline V gene are KGHDR and SFDVKD. The DNA of the CDR3 is TGTGCCACCTTCGAAAGGACAGGGTTTACCTACGAGCAGTACTTC. It specifies CATFERTGFTYEQYF.

The J gene is TRBJ2-1, the V gene TRBV28; D perhaps matches TRBD1 (6 bases). Trimming stripped 4 bases from V and 8 bases from J, with 12 bases between. The CDR3 covers 13 residues. The germline CDR1 and CDR2 sequences are MDHEN and SYDVKM. CDR3: CASSSTGSDEQFF. The CDR3 DNA sequence: TGTGCCAGCAGTTCCACAGGGTCCGATGAGCAGTTCTTC.

The gene calls are TRBV27 and TRBJ1-1; D possibly corresponds to TRBD1 (5 bases). The CDR3 runs to 14 residues. The germline V gene has CDR1 MNHEY and CDR2 SMNVEV (reference sequence). V gave up 5 bases and J gave up 0 bases, with 10 bases separating them. DNA for the CDR3: TGTGCCAGCAGTATCAGGGTCATGAACACTGAAGCTTTCTTT. Translation: CASSIRVMNTEAFF.

The genes are TRBV4-1 and TRBJ2-3, with TRBD2 matching 11 bases. The length of the CDR3 is 18 residues. The trim removed 5 bases at V and 0 bases at J, leaving 10 bases unmatched. Germline V gene lookup returns CDR1 MGHRA and CDR2 YSYEKL. CDR3 loop: CASSSLTSGGSSTDTQYF. The CDR3 DNA reads as TGCGCCAGCAGCTCCCTAACTAGCGGGGGCTCTAGCACAGATACGCAGTATTTT.

The rearrangement links TRBV4-2 to TRBJ2-7; TRBD2 aligns across 10 bases. The CDR3 spans 18 residues. V gave up 0 bases and J gave up 6 bases; unmatched junction bases: 14. The germline gives CDR1 LGHNA, CDR2 YNFKEQ. CDR3 protein: CASSQDPQGAGGRIEQYF. The CDR3 coding sequence is TGTGCCAGCAGCCAAGATCCCCAGGGAGCGGGGGGGCGGATCGAGCAGTACTTC.

The chain uses TRBV19 and TRBJ1-2; no reliable D call. The V gene's germline CDR1 is LNHDA and CDR2 SQIVND (reference sequence). The CDR3 has 14 amino acids. Trimming removed 10 bases from V and 0 bases from J, with 15 bases in between. DNA for the CDR3: TGTGCCACCCTCCGAGCGGAAGCTAACTATGGCTACACCTTC. This codes for CATLRAEANYGYTF.

V is TRBV18 and J is TRBJ2-7; 10 bases align to TRBD2. V gave up 5 bases and J gave up 1 base; unmatched junction bases: 5. CDR3 length: 15 residues. The germline V gene encodes CDR1 KGHSH and CDR2 LQKENI. The CDR3 DNA reads TGTGCCAGCTCAAAACCTAGCGGGGGTTCCTACGAGCAGTACTTC. Amino acid sequence: CASSKPSGGSYEQYF.

This chain connects TRBV5-1 to TRBJ1-4; 7 bases are shared with TRBD1. The CDR3 totals 15 residues. V dropped 2 bases and J dropped 8; count of bases not matched to a gene: 9. Germline V CDR1 and CDR2: SGHRS, YFSETQ. CDR3 in amino acids: CASSFTDRVQEKLFF. The CDR3 bases are TGCGCCAGCAGCTTTACCGACAGGGTGCAGGAAAAACTGTTTTTT.

Concerning this clone: The germline gene is not matched at one end of the junction; a read error may be the cause. The chain joins TRBV27 to TRBJ2-7, with D perhaps TRBD1 (5 bases). CDR1 and CDR2 (germline): MNHEY, SMNVEV (reference sequence). The CDR3 totals 9 residues. The CDR3 bases are TGTGCCAGCAGCCTACAGGATAGCTTC. Its translation is CASSLQDSF.

The rearrangement uses TRBV2 and TRBJ2-5; possibly TRBD2 for D (6 bases). This CDR3 contains 11 residues. Looked up from germline, CDR1 is SNHLY and CDR2 is FYNNEI. The CDR3, as DNA: TGTGCGAATAGCGGACAAGAGACCCAGTACTTC. Its protein is CANSGQETQYF. Supplemented by reference TRBV2 and TRBJ2-5, the full variable domain reads EPEVTQTPSHQVTQMGQEVILRCVPISNHLYFYWYRQILGQKVEFLVSFYNNEISEKSEIFDDQFSVERPDGSNFTLKIRSTKLEDSAMYFCANSGQETQYFGPGTRLLVL.

CDR3 region: CASSEPLGGGPTDTQYF. CDR3 in DNA: TGCGCCAGCAGTGAGCCCCTGGGGGGAGGGCCCACAGATACGCAGTATTTT. V is TRBV10-1 and J is TRBJ2-3, with 7 bases fitting TRBD2. The ends lost 2 bases at V and 2 bases at J; junction bases unmatched: 10. The CDR3 covers 17 residues. Germline V gives CDR1 WNHNN, CDR2 SYGVQD (reference sequence).

The rearrangement joins TRBV6-5 to TRBJ1-2; D remains unclear. V was trimmed by 4 bases and J by 0 bases, leaving 12 bases between them. The CDR3 has 15 amino acids. Germline-derived CDR1 and CDR2 are MNHEY and SVGAGI. The CDR3 protein is CASSFFQDSNYGYTF. CDR3 coding DNA: TGTGCCAGCAGTTTTTTTCAGGACTCTAACTATGGCTACACCTTC.

The rearrangement uses TRBV19 and TRBJ1-1; no reliable D call. From germline, CDR1 is LNHDA and CDR2 SQIVND (reference sequence). V dropped 4 bases and J dropped 4 bases, with 16 bases sitting between them. This CDR3 is built from 15 residues. DNA of the CDR3: TGTGCCAGTAGTACCAGCCGCCAGCCGGGCACTGAAGCTTTCTTT. It specifies CASSTSRQPGTEAFF.

This chain links TRBV29-1 with TRBJ2-7; 8 nucleotides match TRBD1. Germline V gene sequence: CDR1 SQVTM, CDR2 ANQGSEA. Trimming removed 0 bases from V and 0 bases from J; junction bases left unmatched: 4. This CDR3 contains 15 residues. DNA of the CDR3: TGCAGCGTTGAAGATCCGGACAGGGCCTCCTACGAGCAGTACTTC. Its translation is CSVEDPDRASYEQYF.

DNA of the CDR3: TGTGCCAGCAGTTACTCAGAAGGGGCAGGGACTGAAGCTTTCTTT. It translates to CASSYSEGAGTEAFF. The chain has TRBV6-6 and TRBJ1-1, with D possibly TRBD1 on 5 matching bases. This CDR3 is built from 15 residues. V was shortened by 0 bases and J by 5 bases, with 13 bases between the two germline ends. Germline CDR1 is MNHNY and CDR2 is SVGAGI (reference sequence).

V gene TRBV2 combines with J gene TRBJ2-3, with D hard to call. The CDR3 consists of 15 residues. Trimming pared 2 bases from V and 2 bases from J, leaving 11 bases between. Germline V gives CDR1 SNHLY, CDR2 FYNNEI. CDR3 nucleotides: TGTGCCAGCAGTGAACTAGGTTCGGTCACAGATACGCAGTATTTT. Translation gives CASSELGSVTDTQYF. Based on the CDR3 plus reference TRBV2 and TRBJ2-3, the full variable domain is EPEVTQTPSHQVTQMGQEVILRCVPISNHLYFYWYRQILGQKVEFLVSFYNNEISEKSEIFDDQFSVERPDGSNFTLKIRSTKLEDSAMYFCASSELGSVTDTQYFGPGTRLTVL.

In this sample, this clone turned up a few times. The genes are TRBV11-2 and TRBJ2-7, with 10 bases matching TRBD2. In germline, CDR1 is SGHAT, CDR2 FQNNGV. With V trimmed by 5 bases and J by 5 bases, 12 bases remained unmatched. The CDR3 runs 16 residues. The CDR3 coding sequence is TGTGCCAGCAGCCCCCTTCGTAGCGGGAGGTTCCACGAGCAGTACTTC. Translation: CASSPLRSGRFHEQYF.

This clone has a handful of counts. The chain uses TRBV29-1 and TRBJ2-7, with D tentatively TRBD2 (7 bases). The CDR3 runs 14 residues. V lost 5 bases and J 1 base, leaving 15 bases between the germline ends. Germline loops: CDR1 SQVTM, CDR2 ANQGSEA. The CDR3 nucleotides are TGCAGCGTTCGGGTCGGGGGGCGGTCCTACGAGCAGTACTTC. Amino acids: CSVRVGGRSYEQYF.

The chain employs TRBV6-5 and TRBJ2-7, with TRBD1 as a possible D gene (6 bases). The V gene's germline CDR1 is MNHEY and CDR2 SVGAGI. V lost 6 bases and J lost 1, with 10 bases in between. This CDR3 region has 13 residues. The CDR3 sequence is CASRDSSSYEQYF. The DNA for the CDR3 is TGTGCCAGCAGGGACAGCTCATCCTACGAGCAGTACTTC.

Regarding this clone: This sample also contains other DNA sequences that code for the same CDR3. The chain carries TRBV7-8 and TRBJ2-7; D may be TRBD1 (5 bases). With 3 bases removed from V and 5 bases from J, the gap between germline ends came to 14 bases. The length of the CDR3 is 14 residues. CDR1 is SGHVS and CDR2 is FQNEAQ in the germline V gene. The CDR3 spells CASSFGQGIHEQYF. For the CDR3, the DNA is TGTGCCAGCAGCTTTGGGCAGGGAATCCACGAGCAGTACTTC.